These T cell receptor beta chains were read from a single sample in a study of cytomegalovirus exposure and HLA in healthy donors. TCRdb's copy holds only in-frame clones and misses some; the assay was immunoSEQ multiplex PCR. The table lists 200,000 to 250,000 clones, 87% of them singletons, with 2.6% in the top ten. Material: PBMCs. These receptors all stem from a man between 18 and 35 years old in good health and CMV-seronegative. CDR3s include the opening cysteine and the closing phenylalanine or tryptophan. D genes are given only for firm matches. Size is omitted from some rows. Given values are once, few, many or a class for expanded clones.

DNA: TGTGCCAGCAGTAGGACAGGGGGGAACAATCAGCCCCAGCATTTT
CDR3: CASSRTGGNNQPQHF
length: 15
J: TRBJ1-5
size: NA
D: TRBD1
V: TRBV2

DNA: TGTGCCAGCAGTCCGGACGTTACTAGCGGGCCACTTTACACCGGGGAGCTGTTTTTT
CDR3: CASSPDVTSGPLYTGELFF
length: 19
J: TRBJ2-2
size: NA
D: TRBD2
V: TRBV2

DNA: TGTGCCAGCAGTTTATGGGAGGGTGATAGCAATCAGCCCCAGCATTTT
CDR3: CASSLWEGDSNQPQHF
length: 16
J: TRBJ1-5
size: NA
D: NA
V: TRBV28

DNA: TGTGCCATCAGTGAGTCGGGGGGATTTGAAAAACTGTTTTTT
CDR3: CAISESGGFEKLFF
length: 14
J: TRBJ1-4
size: NA
D: NA
V: TRBV10-3

DNA: TGTGCCAGCACCCTGTTTCCTCGGCAGCCCCAGCATTTT
CDR3: CASTLFPRQPQHF
length: 13
J: TRBJ1-5
size: NA
D: NA
V: TRBV28

DNA: TGCGCCAGCAGCTTGGTTCCAGGGTTTTCTGGAAACACCATATATTTT
CDR3: CASSLVPGFSGNTIYF
length: 16
J: TRBJ1-3
size: NA
D: NA
V: TRBV5-1

DNA: TGTGCCAGCAGCCAAGGTGGGATTCGAGCGGGAGGGGGCGAGACCCAGTACTTC
CDR3: CASSQGGIRAGGGETQYF
length: 18
J: TRBJ2-5
size: NA
D: TRBD2
V: TRBV4-2

DNA: TGTGCCAGCAGCTCTCCGGACAGGGGGCTTCCCTACGAGCAGTACTTC
CDR3: CASSSPDRGLPYEQYF
length: 16
J: TRBJ2-7
size: NA
D: TRBD1
V: TRBV27

DNA: TGCGCCAGCAGCCAAGTAGGGGGCGGTAACAATGAGCAGTTCTTC
CDR3: CASSQVGGGNNEQFF
length: 15
J: TRBJ2-1
size: NA
D: TRBD1
V: TRBV4-3

DNA: TGTGCCAGCAGTCCTGTCTTTTTCTCTGGAAACACCATATATTTT
CDR3: CASSPVFFSGNTIYF
length: 15
J: TRBJ1-3
size: NA
D: NA
V: TRBV28

DNA: TGTGCCAGCAGCTCGGACAGGGGACCCGCGCAGTACTTC
CDR3: CASSSDRGPAQYF
length: 13
J: TRBJ2-7
size: once
D: TRBD1
V: TRBV11-3

DNA: TGCAGCGTTGATGGGGGCAGGGGATACGAGCAGTACTTC
CDR3: CSVDGGRGYEQYF
length: 13
J: TRBJ2-7
size: NA
D: NA
V: TRBV29-1

DNA: TGCGCCAGCAGCCACCGGGACAGCCCCTACGAGCAGTACTTC
CDR3: CASSHRDSPYEQYF
length: 14
J: TRBJ2-7
size: NA
D: TRBD1
V: TRBV4-1

DNA: TGTGCCAGCAGCTTGGGGGTCTTGGGCGGGAGGATTGGGAGCTCCTACAATGAGCAGTTCTTC
CDR3: CASSLGVLGGRIGSSYNEQFF
length: 21
J: TRBJ2-1
size: NA
D: TRBD2
V: TRBV7-7

DNA: TGTGCCAGCAGCTATTATAACTATGGCTACACCTTC
CDR3: CASSYYNYGYTF
length: 12
J: TRBJ1-2
size: NA
D: NA
V: TRBV7-2

DNA: TGTGCCAGCAGCTTAGGGGGTCTGAGGGAGGAGACCCAGTACTTC
CDR3: CASSLGGLREETQYF
length: 15
J: TRBJ2-5
size: few
D: NA
V: TRBV11-2

DNA: TGTGCCAGCAGCTTAGGTTCCAGGGGCTACGTCTCCTACGAGCAGTACTTC
CDR3: CASSLGSRGYVSYEQYF
length: 17
J: TRBJ2-7
size: NA
D: NA
V: TRBV7-6

DNA: TGCGCCAGCAGCTTGCCGGGACTAGCGGCCACAGATACGCAGTATTTT
CDR3: CASSLPGLAATDTQYF
length: 16
J: TRBJ2-3
size: NA
D: TRBD2
V: TRBV5-1

DNA: TGTGCCAGCAGCCCCCCTGAGGCAGATACGCAGTATTTT
CDR3: CASSPPEADTQYF
length: 13
J: TRBJ2-3
size: NA
D: NA
V: TRBV9

DNA: TGCGCCAGCAGCTCACAGGGTTCTGGAAACACCATATATTTT
CDR3: CASSSQGSGNTIYF
length: 14
J: TRBJ1-3
size: NA
D: NA
V: TRBV5-1

DNA: TGTGCCAGCGCAACGGGAAGTTTCTACGAGCAGTACTTC
CDR3: CASATGSFYEQYF
length: 13
J: TRBJ2-7
size: NA
D: NA
V: TRBV2

DNA: TGCGCCAGCAGCTTGGGGGAGCGGGGGGACACAGATACGCAGTATTTT
CDR3: CASSLGERGDTDTQYF
length: 16
J: TRBJ2-3
size: NA
D: TRBD2
V: TRBV5-1

DNA: TGTGCCACCCAGAATACAGCAAGCTATGGCTACACCTTC
CDR3: CATQNTASYGYTF
length: 13
J: TRBJ1-2
size: NA
D: NA
V: TRBV28

DNA: TGCGCCAGCAGCTCGGCAGGGGCTGGGGCCAACGTCCTGACTTTC
CDR3: CASSSAGAGANVLTF
length: 15
J: TRBJ2-6
size: NA
D: NA
V: TRBV5-1

DNA: TGTGCCAGCAGTTTACGAGGGGGCCGGTACGAGCAGTACTTC
CDR3: CASSLRGGRYEQYF
length: 14
J: TRBJ2-7
size: once
D: TRBD1
V: TRBV27

DNA: TGTGCCAGCAGTGCCCTCGGGGATTCGGGAGATACGCAGTATTTT
CDR3: CASSALGDSGDTQYF
length: 15
J: TRBJ2-3
size: NA
D: NA
V: TRBV6-4

DNA: TGCGCCAGCAGCTACGACGGGAGCTCCTACGAGCAGTACTTC
CDR3: CASSYDGSSYEQYF
length: 14
J: TRBJ2-7
size: NA
D: NA
V: TRBV5-1

DNA: TGTGCCAGCAGCAAAGTGAGACTCCAACAAGTCTACGAGCAGTACTTC
CDR3: CASSKVRLQQVYEQYF
length: 16
J: TRBJ2-7
size: once
D: NA
V: TRBV21-1

DNA: TGTGCCAGCAGTTTAGGTCAGGGGATAGCCAAAAACATTCAGTACTTC
CDR3: CASSLGQGIAKNIQYF
length: 16
J: TRBJ2-4
size: NA
D: NA
V: TRBV28